The next 5 T cell receptor beta chains were all read from a single sample in a study of identical twins. TCRdb re-derived calls from the 5' RACE reads in MiXCR, one entry per CDR3 protein. The sample gives 450,000 to 650,000 distinct CDR3 sequences, 9% to 10% of which show up once; under 3.5% is in the top ten. These same records also appear under a second study, on yellow fever vaccine responses in identical twins.

Sequencing was carried out using PBMCs. These receptors came from a woman aged 18-35 years in good health.

V and J are TRBV7-8 and TRBJ2-7, with 8 bases lining up with TRBD2. CDR1 is SGHVS, CDR2 FQNEAQ, per germline. Unmatched junction bases numbered 27, after V lost 2 bases and J lost 9 bases. CDR3 length: 20 amino acids. CDR3 in amino acids: CASSLLNISPGLESAWGQYF. The CDR3 bases are TGTGCCAGCAGCTTACTCAACATTTCTCCGGGACTAGAAAGCGCGTGGGGGCAGTACTTC.

This chain joins TRBV10-3 and TRBJ2-6, with 8 bases that match TRBD1. Trimming at V came to 11 bases and at J to 4 bases, leaving 19 bases not matched to a gene. There are 18 residues in the CDR3. CDR1 is ENHRY, CDR2 SYGVKD, per germline. In nucleotides, the CDR3 is TGTGCCGAGTCGGACAGGGCCCTGACTTCTGAGGGGGCCAACGTCCTGACTTTC. It codes for CAESDRALTSEGANVLTF.

The table lists this clonotype with a few counts. The chain employs TRBV7-6 and TRBJ2-1, with TRBD2 identical over 11 bases. V shed 9 bases, J shed 3 bases, and the junction held 7 bases outside the gene matches. This CDR3 is built from 15 residues. Looked up from germline, CDR1 is SGHVS and CDR2 is FNYEAQ. Here the CDR3 DNA reads TGTGCCAGTCGCAACCTAGCGGGAGGCTACAATGAGCAGTTCTTC. Translating it yields CASRNLAGGYNEQFF.

This rearrangement joins TRBV7-3 to TRBJ1-2; 8 bases map to TRBD1. CDR3 length equals 14 residues. Trimming removed 5 bases from V and 5 bases from J; junction bases left unmatched: 7. Germline CDR1 and CDR2: SGHTA and FQGTGA. CDR3 nucleotides: TGTGCCAGCAGCCCCCAGGGACAGGCATATGGCTACACCTTC. This encodes CASSPQGQAYGYTF.

The V gene is TRBV6-1, the J gene TRBJ2-1, with 8 bases lining up with TRBD2. This CDR3 region has 15 residues. Trimming removed 6 bases from V and 2 bases from J; junction bases left unmatched: 6. Germline loops: CDR1 MNHNS, CDR2 SASEGT. The CDR3 is CASRERGSAYNEQFF. The CDR3 DNA sequence: TGTGCCAGCAGAGAGCGGGGGTCTGCCTACAATGAGCAGTTCTTC.